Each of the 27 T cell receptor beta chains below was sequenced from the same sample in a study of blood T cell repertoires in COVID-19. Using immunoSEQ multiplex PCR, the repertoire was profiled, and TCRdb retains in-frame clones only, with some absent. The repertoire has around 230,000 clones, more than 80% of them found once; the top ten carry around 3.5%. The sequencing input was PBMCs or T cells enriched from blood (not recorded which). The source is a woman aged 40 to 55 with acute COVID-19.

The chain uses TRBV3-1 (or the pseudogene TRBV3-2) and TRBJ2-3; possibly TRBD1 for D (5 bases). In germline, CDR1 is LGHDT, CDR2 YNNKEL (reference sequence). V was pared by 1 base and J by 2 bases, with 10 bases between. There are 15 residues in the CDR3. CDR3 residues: CASSQARAYTDTQYF. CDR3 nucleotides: TGTGCCAGCAGCCAAGCCAGGGCCTACACAGATACGCAGTATTTT.

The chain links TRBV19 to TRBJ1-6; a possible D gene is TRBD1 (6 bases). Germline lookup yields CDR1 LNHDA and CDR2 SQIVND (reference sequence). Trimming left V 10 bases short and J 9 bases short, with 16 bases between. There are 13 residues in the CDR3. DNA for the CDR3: TGTGCCACCCGGGGGGGGGCAGGTTCACCCCTCCACTTT. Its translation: CATRGGAGSPLHF. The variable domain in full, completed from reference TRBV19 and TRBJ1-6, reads DGGITQSPKYLFRKEGQNVTLSCEQNLNHDAMYWYRQDPGQGLRLIYYSQIVNDFQKGDIAEGYSVSREKKESFPLTVTSAQKNPTAFYLCATRGGAGSPLHFGNGTRLTVT.

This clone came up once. The chain's CDR3 is CASSFNGGTGTDTQYF. The CDR3 DNA is TGTGCCAGCAGCTTCAATGGAGGGACAGGCACAGATACGCAGTATTTT. The chain links TRBV7-2 to TRBJ2-3, with D tentatively TRBD1 (7 bases). V gave up 3 bases and J gave up 1 base, with 14 bases separating them. The CDR3 is 16 residues long. CDR1 and CDR2 (germline): SGHTA, FQGNSA.

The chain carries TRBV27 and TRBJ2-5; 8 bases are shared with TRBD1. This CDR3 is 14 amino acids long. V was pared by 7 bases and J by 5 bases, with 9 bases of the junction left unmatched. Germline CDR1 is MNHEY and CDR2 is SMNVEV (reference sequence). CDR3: CASTSGGGMETQYF. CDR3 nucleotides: TGTGCCAGCACCTCAGGGGGCGGGATGGAGACCCAGTACTTC.

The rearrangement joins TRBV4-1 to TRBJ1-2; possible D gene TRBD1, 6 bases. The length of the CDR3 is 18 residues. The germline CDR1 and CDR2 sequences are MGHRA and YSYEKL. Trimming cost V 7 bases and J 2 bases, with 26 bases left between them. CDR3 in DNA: TGCGCCAGCATCGAAGAAGCGGGACAAACCTTAAGCAACTATGGCTACACCTTC. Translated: CASIEEAGQTLSNYGYTF.

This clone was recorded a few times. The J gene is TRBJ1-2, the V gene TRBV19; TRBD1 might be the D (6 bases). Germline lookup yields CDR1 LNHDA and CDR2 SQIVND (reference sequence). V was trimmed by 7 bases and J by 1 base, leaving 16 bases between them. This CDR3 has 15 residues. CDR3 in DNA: TGTGCCAGTAAAGGGACACCATCCAATAACTATGGCTACACCTTC. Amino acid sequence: CASKGTPSNNYGYTF.

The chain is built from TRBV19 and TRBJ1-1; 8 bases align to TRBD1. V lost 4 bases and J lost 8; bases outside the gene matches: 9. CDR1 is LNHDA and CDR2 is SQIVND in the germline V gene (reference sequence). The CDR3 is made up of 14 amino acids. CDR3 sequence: CASSTPGRGREAFF. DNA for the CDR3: TGTGCCAGTAGTACGCCGGGCAGGGGGCGCGAAGCTTTCTTT.

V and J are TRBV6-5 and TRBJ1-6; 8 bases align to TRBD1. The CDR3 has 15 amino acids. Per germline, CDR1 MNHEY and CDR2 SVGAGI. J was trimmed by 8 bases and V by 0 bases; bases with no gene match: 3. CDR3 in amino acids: CASSYSRGQHSPLHF. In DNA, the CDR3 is TGTGCCAGCAGTTACTCCAGGGGGCAACATTCACCCCTCCACTTT.

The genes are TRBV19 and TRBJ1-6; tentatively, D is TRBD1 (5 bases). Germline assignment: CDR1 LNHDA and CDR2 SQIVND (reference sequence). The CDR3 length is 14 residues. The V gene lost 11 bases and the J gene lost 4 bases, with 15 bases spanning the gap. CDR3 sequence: CASSTVPYNSPLHF. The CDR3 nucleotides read TGTGCCTCTTCGACAGTTCCATATAATTCACCCCTCCACTTT. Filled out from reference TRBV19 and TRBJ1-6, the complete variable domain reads DGGITQSPKYLFRKEGQNVTLSCEQNLNHDAMYWYRQDPGQGLRLIYYSQIVNDFQKGDIAEGYSVSREKKESFPLTVTSAQKNPTAFYLCASSTVPYNSPLHFGNGTRLTVT.

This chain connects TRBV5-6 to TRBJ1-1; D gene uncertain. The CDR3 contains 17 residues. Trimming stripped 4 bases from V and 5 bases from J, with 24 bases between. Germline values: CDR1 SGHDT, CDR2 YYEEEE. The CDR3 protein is CASSRANFGVGNTEAFF. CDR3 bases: TGTGCCAGCAGCCGTGCGAATTTCGGGGTTGGTAATACTGAAGCTTTCTTT. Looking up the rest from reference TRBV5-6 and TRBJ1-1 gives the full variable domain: DAGVTQSPTHLIKTRGQQVTLRCSPKSGHDTVSWYQQALGQGPQFIFQYYEEEERQRGNFPDRFSGHQFPNYSSELNVNALLLGDSALYLCASSRANFGVGNTEAFFGQGTRLTVV.

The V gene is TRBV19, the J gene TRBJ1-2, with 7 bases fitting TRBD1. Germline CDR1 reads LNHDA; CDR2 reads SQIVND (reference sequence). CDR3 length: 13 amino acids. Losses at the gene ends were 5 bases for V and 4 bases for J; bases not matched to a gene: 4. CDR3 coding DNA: TGTGCCAGTAGTGAGGACAGGTCCTATGGCTACACCTTC. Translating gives CASSEDRSYGYTF.

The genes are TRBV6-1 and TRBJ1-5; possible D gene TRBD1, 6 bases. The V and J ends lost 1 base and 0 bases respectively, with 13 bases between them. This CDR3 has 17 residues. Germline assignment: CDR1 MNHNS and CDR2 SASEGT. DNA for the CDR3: TGTGCCAGCAGTGAAGGATTTGGACAGTATAGCAATCAGCCCCAGCATTTT. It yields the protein CASSEGFGQYSNQPQHF.

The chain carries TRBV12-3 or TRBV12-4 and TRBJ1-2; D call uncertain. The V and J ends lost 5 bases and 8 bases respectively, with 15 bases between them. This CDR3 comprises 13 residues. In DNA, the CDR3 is TGTGCCAGCAGTGCCGGAGTAGGAAGAGGCTACACCTTC. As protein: CASSAGVGRGYTF.

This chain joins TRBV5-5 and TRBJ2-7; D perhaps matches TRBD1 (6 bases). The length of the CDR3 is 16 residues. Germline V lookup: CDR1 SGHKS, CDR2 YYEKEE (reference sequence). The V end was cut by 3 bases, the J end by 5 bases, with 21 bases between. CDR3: CASSSQLERYRDEQYF. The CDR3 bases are TGTGCCAGCAGCTCCCAACTTGAGCGGTACAGGGACGAGCAGTACTTC.

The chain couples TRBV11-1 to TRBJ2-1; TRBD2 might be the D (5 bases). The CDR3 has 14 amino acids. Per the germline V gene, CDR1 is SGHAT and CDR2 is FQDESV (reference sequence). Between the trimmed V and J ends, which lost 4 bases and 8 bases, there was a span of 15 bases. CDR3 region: CASSSGARADEQFF. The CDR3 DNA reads TGTGCCAGCAGCTCGGGTGCCCGAGCGGATGAGCAGTTCTTC.

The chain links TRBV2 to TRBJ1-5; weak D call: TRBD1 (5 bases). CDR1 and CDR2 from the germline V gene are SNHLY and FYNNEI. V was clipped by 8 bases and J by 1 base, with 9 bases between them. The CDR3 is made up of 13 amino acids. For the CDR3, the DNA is TGTGCCAGCCGACAGTTAAGCAATCAGCCCCAGCATTTT. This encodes CASRQLSNQPQHF.

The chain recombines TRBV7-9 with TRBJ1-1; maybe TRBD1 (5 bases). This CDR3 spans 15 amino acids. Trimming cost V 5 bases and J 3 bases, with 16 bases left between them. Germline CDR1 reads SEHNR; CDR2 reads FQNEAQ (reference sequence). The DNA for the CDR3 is TGTGCCAGCAGCCCCGCCCGGGGGATCTACACTGAAGCTTTCTTT. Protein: CASSPARGIYTEAFF.

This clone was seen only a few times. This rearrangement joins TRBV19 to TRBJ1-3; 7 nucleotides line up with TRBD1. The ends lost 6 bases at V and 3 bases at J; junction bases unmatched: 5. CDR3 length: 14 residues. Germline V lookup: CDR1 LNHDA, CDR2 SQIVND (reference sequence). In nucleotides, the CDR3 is TGTGCCAGTAGAACTCGACAGGGTGGAAACACCATATATTTT. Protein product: CASRTRQGGNTIYF.

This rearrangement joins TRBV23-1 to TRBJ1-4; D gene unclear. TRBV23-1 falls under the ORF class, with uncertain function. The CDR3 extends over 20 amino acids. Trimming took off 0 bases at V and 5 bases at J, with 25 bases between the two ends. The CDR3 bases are TGCGCCAGCAGTCAATCGACCTTTAGAGGGTGGGCGGCGCCAAATGAAAAACTGTTTTTT. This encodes CASSQSTFRGWAAPNEKLFF.

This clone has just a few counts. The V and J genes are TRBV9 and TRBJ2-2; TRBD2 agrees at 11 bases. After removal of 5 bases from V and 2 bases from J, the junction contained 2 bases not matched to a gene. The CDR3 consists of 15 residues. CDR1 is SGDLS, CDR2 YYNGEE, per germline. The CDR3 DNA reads TGTGCCAGCAGTGGGACTAGCGGAAACACCGGGGAGCTGTTTTTT. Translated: CASSGTSGNTGELFF. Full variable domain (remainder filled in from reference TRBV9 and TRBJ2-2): DSGVTQTPKHLITATGQRVTLRCSPRSGDLSVYWYQQSLDQGLQFLIQYYNGEERAKGNILERFSAQQFPDLHSELNLSSLELGDSALYFCASSGTSGNTGELFFGEGSRLTVL.

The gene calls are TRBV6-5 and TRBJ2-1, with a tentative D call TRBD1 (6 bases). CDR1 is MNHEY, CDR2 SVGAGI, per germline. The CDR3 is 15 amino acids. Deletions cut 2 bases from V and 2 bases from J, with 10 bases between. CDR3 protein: CASSYEQGPYNEQFF. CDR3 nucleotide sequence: TGTGCCAGCAGTTACGAACAGGGACCCTACAATGAGCAGTTCTTC.

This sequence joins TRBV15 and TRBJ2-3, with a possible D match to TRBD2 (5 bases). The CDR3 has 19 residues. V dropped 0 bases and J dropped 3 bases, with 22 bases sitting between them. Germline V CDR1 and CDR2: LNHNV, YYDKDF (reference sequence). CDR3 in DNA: TGTGCCACCAGCAGAGATCACCCCGTAGCGTCTCGAAGAACAGATACGCAGTATTTT. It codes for CATSRDHPVASRRTDTQYF.

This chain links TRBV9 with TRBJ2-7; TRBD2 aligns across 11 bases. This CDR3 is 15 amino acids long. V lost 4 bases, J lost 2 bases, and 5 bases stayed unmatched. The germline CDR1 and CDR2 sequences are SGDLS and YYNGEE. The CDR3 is CASSTRLAGPYEQYF. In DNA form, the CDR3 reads TGTGCCAGCAGCACCCGACTAGCGGGGCCCTACGAGCAGTACTTC.

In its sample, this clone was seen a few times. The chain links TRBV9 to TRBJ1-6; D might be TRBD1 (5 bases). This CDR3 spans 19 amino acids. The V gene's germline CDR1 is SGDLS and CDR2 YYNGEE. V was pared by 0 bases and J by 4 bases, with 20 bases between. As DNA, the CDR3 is TGTGCCAGCAGCGTAGATGACAGCCGCCCCGGGGGTTATAATTCACCCCTCCACTTT. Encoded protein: CASSVDDSRPGGYNSPLHF.

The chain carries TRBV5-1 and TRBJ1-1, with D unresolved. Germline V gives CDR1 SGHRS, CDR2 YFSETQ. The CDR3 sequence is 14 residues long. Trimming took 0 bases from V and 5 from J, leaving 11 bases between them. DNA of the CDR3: TGCGCCAGCAGCTTGGATCGGGAGAAGACTGAAGCTTTCTTT. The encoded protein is CASSLDREKTEAFF.

The chain's CDR3 is CASSVGNRLNTEAFF. The CDR3 bases are TGTGCCAGCAGCGTAGGGAACAGGTTGAACACTGAAGCTTTCTTT. The rearrangement joins TRBV9 to TRBJ1-1; perhaps TRBD1 as D (5 bases). Germline V gene data show CDR1 as SGDLS and CDR2 as YYNGEE. This CDR3 is 15 amino acids long. With 0 bases removed from V and 0 bases from J, the gap between germline ends came to 9 bases.

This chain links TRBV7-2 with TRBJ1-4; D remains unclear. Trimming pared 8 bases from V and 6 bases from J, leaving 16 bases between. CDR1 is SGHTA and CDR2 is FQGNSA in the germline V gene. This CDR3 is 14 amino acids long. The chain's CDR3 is CASCYDGQYEKLFF. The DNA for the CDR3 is TGTGCCAGCTGCTACGATGGCCAATATGAAAAACTGTTTTTT.